This T cell receptor beta chain emerged from a study of blood T cell repertoires in COVID-19. Across the study: Some COVID-19 samples were acute and others convalescent; all came from the United States, Italy and Spain. T cells, B-cell-depleted T cells, or PBMCs supplied cDNA or gDNA.

CDR1 is KGHDR and CDR2 is SFDVKD in the germline V gene. Trimming cost V 4 bases and J 0 bases, with 18 bases left between them. CDR3 size: 18 residues. Individuals aged roughly 18 to 95 years were recruited from roughly 23 US areas. Original handling: Estimated nucleated cell counts came from reference gene primer amplification. The data were produced by immunoSEQ multiplex PCR, yet TCRdb's version contains in-frame clones alone and is incomplete. Clone size and V and J calls were adopted from that table, with D and trimming inferred from the DNA. Of roughly 150,000 clones in the sample, 75% to 90% were seen once.

The sequence was collected from a man between 70 and 80 years old who had been exposed to COVID-19. The chain combines TRBV24-1 with TRBJ2-1; a weak D match, TRBD2 (5 bases). The source material was PBMCs or T cells enriched from blood (not recorded which). The CDR3 DNA follows: TGTGCCACCAGTGACCCTGGACTGCCCTCGGCCTCCTACAATGAGCAGTTCTTC. Translation: CATSDPGLPSASYNEQFF.